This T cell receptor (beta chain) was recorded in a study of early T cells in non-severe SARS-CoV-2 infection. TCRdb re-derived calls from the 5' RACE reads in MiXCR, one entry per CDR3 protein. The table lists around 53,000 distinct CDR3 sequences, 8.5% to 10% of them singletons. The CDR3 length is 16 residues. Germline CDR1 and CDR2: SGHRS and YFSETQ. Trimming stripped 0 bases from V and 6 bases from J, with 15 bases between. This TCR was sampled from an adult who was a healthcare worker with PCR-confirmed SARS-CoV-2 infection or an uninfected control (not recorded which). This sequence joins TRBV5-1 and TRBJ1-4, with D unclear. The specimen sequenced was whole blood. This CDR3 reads CASSLARPPLDEKLFF. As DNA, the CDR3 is TGCGCCAGCAGCTTGGCAAGACCCCCACTGGATGAAAAACTGTTTTTT.